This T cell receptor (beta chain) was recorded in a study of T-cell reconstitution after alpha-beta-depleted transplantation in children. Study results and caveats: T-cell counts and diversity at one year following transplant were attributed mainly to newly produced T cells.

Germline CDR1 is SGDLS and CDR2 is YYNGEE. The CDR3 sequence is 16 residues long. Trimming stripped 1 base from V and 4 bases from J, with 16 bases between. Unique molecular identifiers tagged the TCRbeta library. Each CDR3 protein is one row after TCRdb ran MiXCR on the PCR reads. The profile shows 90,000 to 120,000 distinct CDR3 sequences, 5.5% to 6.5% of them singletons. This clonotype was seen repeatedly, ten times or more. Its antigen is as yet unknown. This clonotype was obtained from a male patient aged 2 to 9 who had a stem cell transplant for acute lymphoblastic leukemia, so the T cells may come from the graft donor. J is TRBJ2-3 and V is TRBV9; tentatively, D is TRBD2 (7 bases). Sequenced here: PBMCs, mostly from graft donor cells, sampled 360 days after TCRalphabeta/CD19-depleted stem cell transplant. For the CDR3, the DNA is TGTGCCAGCAGCGTAACCAAGGGGGGGAGAGCAGATACGCAGTATTTT. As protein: CASSVTKGGRADTQYF.